The sequence of this T cell receptor (beta chain) was determined in a study of cytomegalovirus exposure and HLA in healthy donors. From germline, CDR1 is MDHEN and CDR2 SYDVKM. Trimming took off 3 bases at V and 1 base at J, with 7 bases between the two ends. The CDR3 is 14 amino acids. 60 Vbeta and 13 Jbeta primers were used in PCR. Assay: immunoSEQ multiplex PCR; the TCRdb copy retains only in-frame clones and omits some. Among around 150,000 clones listed, 66% were seen once. Sequenced material: PBMCs. The receptor was isolated from a woman aged 60-75 years in good health and CMV-seronegative. The chain uses TRBV28 and TRBJ2-1; D may be TRBD1 (6 bases). Here the CDR3 DNA reads TGTGCCAGCAGTTTGCAGGGGTCCTACAATGAGCAGTTCTTC. Its translation is CASSLQGSYNEQFF.